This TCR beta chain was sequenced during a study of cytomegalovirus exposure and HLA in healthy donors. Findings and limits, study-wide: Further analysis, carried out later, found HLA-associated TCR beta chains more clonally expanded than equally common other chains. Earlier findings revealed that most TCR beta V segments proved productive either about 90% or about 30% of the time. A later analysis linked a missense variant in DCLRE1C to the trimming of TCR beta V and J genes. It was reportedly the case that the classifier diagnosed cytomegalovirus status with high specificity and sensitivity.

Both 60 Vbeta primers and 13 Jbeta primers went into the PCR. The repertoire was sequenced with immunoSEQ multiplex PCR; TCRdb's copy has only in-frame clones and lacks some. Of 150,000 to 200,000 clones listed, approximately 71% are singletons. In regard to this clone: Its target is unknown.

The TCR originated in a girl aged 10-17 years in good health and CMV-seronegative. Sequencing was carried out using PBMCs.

The CDR3 region is CASSDADEKLFF. The DNA of the CDR3 is TGTGCCAGCAGCGACGCGGATGAAAAACTGTTTTTT. V gene TRBV13 combines with J gene TRBJ1-4; no clear D gene. The CDR3 loop spans 12 amino acids. Trimming shortened V by 5 bases and J by 6 bases, and 7 bases separated the two germline ends. The germline V gene encodes CDR1 PRHDT and CDR2 FYEKMQ (reference sequence).